This T cell receptor beta chain was obtained from a study of cytomegalovirus exposure and HLA in healthy donors. Study in general: From HLA-typed donors, an early data release held tens of millions of unique TCRs.

Findings and caveats of the study: In an earlier analysis, about 87% or about 30%: the productive usage of most TCR beta V segments.

The primer mix had 60 Vbeta and 13 Jbeta primers. Sequencing was performed with immunoSEQ multiplex PCR; in TCRdb, only in-frame clones are kept and a portion is missing. The data show over 100,000 clones, with around 80% seen just once and roughly 1.8% held by the top ten. Between the trimmed V and J ends, which lost 1 base and 7 bases, there was a span of 15 bases. This CDR3 has 14 amino acids. CDR1 is SGHRS and CDR2 is YFSETQ in the germline V gene. Of note for this clone: Its antigen is as yet unknown.

This rearrangement joins TRBV5-1 to TRBJ2-7, with D possibly matching TRBD1 (6 bases). What was sequenced was PBMCs. The receptor comes from a woman aged 40 to 55 in good health and CMV-seronegative. The CDR3 sequence: CASSLQGSSSEQYF. The CDR3 nucleotides read TGCGCCAGCAGCTTGCAGGGGTCCTCTTCAGAGCAGTACTTC.